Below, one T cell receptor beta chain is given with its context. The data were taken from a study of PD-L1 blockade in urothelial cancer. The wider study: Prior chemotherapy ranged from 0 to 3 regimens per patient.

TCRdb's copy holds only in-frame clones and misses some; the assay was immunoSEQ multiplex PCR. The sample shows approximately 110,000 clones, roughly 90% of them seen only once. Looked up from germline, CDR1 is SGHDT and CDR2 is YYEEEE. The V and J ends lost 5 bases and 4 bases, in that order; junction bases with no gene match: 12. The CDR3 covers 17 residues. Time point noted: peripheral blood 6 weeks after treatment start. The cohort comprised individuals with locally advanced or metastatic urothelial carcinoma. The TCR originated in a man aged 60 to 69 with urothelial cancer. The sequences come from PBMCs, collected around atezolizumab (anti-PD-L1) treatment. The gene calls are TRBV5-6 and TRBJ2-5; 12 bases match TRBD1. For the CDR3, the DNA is TGTGCCAGCAGTCGGCCCCCGGGACAGGGGGCTAGAGAGACCCAGTACTTC. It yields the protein CASSRPPGQGARETQYF.